This TCR beta chain was recorded in a study of T cells expressing NK-cell markers. With the 5' RACE reads reprocessed, TCRdb shows one record per CDR3 protein and no DNA. This sample's table has approximately 460,000 distinct CDR3 sequences. Study-wide results and limits: Dominance of the CD3+CD56-NKG2C+ fraction by these clonotypes also held in a handful of donors.

A word on this clonotype: Its antigen remains unidentified.

Germline V CDR1 and CDR2: LGHDT, YNNKEL (reference sequence). The CDR3 contains 13 residues. The source is a woman aged 18 to 75 in good health. The rearrangement links TRBV3-1 to TRBJ2-3. The specimen was blood T cells: a sorted CD56 or NKG2C T cell subset, CD4+ or CD8+ T cells, or bulk PBMC T cells (not recorded which). The CDR3 loop is CASSQGYTDTQYF.